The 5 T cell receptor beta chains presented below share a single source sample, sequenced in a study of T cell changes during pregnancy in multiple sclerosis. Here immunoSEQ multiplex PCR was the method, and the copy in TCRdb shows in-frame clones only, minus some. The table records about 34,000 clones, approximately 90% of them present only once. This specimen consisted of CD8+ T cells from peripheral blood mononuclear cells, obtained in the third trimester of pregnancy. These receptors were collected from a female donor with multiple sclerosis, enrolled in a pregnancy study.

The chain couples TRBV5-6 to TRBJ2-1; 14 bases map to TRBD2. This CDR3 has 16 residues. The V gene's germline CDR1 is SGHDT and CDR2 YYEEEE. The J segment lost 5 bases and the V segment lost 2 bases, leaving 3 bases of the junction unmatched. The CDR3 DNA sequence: TGTGCCAGCAGCTTTGGGACTAGCGGGGGTCACAATGAGCAGTTCTTC. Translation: CASSFGTSGGHNEQFF.

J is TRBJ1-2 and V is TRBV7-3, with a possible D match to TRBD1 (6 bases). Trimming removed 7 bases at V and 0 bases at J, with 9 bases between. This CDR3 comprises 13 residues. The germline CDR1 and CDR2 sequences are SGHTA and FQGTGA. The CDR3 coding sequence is TGTGCCAGCACCGCAGGGGCTAACTATGGCTACACCTTC. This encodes CASTAGANYGYTF. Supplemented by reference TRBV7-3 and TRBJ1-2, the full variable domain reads GAGVSQTPSNKVTEKGKYVELRCDPISGHTALYWYRQSLGQGPEFLIYFQGTGAADDSGLPNDRFFAVRPEGSVSTLKIQRTERGDSAVYLCASTAGANYGYTFGSGTRLTVV.

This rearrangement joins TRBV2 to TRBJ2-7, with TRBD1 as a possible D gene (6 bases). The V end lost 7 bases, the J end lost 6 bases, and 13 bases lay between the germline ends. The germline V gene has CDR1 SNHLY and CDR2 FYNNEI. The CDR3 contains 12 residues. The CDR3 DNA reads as TGTGCCAGCAACCCTCCAGGGGCCGAGCAGTACTTC. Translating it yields CASNPPGAEQYF. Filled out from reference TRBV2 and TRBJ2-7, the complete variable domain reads EPEVTQTPSHQVTQMGQEVILRCVPISNHLYFYWYRQILGQKVEFLVSFYNNEISEKSEIFDDQFSVERPDGSNFTLKIRSTKLEDSAMYFCASNPPGAEQYFGPGTRLTVT.

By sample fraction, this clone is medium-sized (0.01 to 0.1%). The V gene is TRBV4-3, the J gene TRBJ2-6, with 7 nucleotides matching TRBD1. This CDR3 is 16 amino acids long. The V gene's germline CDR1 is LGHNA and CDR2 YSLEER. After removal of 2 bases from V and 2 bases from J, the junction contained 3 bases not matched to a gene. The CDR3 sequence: CASSQTQGTGANVLTF. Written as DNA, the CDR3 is TGCGCCAGCAGCCAAACACAGGGGACTGGGGCCAACGTCCTGACTTTC.

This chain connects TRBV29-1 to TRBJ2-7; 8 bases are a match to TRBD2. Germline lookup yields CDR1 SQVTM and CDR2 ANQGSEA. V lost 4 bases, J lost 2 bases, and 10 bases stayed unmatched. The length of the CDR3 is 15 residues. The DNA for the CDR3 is TGCAGCGTTGTCCGGGGGGGGACATGGCCCTACGAGCAGTACTTC. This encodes CSVVRGGTWPYEQYF.